The sequence of this TCR beta chain was determined in a study of blood T cell repertoires in COVID-19. Study as a whole: Whether acute or convalescent, the COVID-19 samples came from the United States, Italy and Spain.

The CDR3 contains 16 residues. CDR1 and CDR2 (germline): LNHDA, SQIVND (reference sequence). The V segment lost 4 bases and the J segment 6 bases; nucleotides outside the gene matches: 11. Libraries were prepared by immunoSEQ multiplex PCR; TCRdb keeps only in-frame clonotypes and omits some of them. The table lists some 180,000 clones, approximately 86% of them singletons. Cohort allocation depended upon clinical history that participants reported. This receptor was identified in a woman aged 55-69 years with acute COVID-19. The chain employs TRBV19 and TRBJ2-1, with 8 positions matching TRBD2. Material: PBMCs or T cells enriched from blood (not recorded which). In DNA form, the CDR3 reads TGTGCCAGTAGTACCCGAGGTAGCGGGGTGGGCAATGAGCAGTTCTTC. Its translation is CASSTRGSGVGNEQFF.